The rows below give T cell receptor beta chains drawn from one sample of a study of T cells in Graves' hyperthyroidism and ophthalmopathy. Using its own MiXCR run on the multiplex PCR reads, TCRdb lists one record per CDR3 protein. The sample lists more than 550,000 distinct CDR3 sequences, roughly 20% occurring once. What was sequenced was blood. All receptors come from a woman aged 45-65 years with Graves' hyperthyroidism that later progressed to Graves' ophthalmopathy. CDR3s include the opening cysteine and the closing phenylalanine or tryptophan. Fields, in order: D gene, clone size, J gene, V gene, CDR3 protein, CDR3 DNA. A D gene is named only where the DNA matches it firmly. Only part of the rows carry a size: once, few, many, or a class if the clone is expanded.

>-|-|TRBJ2-3|TRBV24-1
CATSDSSVLGRDTQYF
TGTGCCACCAGTGACTCAAGTGTATTGGGGCGAGATACGCAGTATTTT
>-|-|TRBJ2-7|TRBV7-9
CASSEWEQGPTLDEQYF
TGTGCCAGCAGCGAGTGGGAACAGGGACCAACCCTGGACGAGCAGTACTTC
>-|many|TRBJ2-7|TRBV27
CASSLSPHYEQYF
TGTGCCAGCAGTTTATCGCCCCACTACGAGCAGTACTTC
>-|few|TRBJ1-2|TRBV6-1
CASRGPIYGYTF
TGTGCCAGCAGGGGACCGATCTATGGCTACACCTTC
>-|many|TRBJ1-1|TRBV12-3/TRBV12-4
CASSRAGANTEAFF
TGTGCCAGCAGCCGTGCAGGGGCGAACACTGAAGCTTTCTTT
>TRBD2|many|TRBJ2-3|TRBV5-1
CASSLEASGNTDTQYF
TGCGCCAGCAGCTTGGAGGCTAGCGGAAACACAGATACGCAGTATTTT
>-|-|TRBJ1-1|TRBV28
CASSFGRRIMNTEAFF
TGTGCCAGCAGTTTCGGCAGGCGGATTATGAACACTGAAGCTTTCTTT
>TRBD2|-|TRBJ2-7|TRBV11-1
CASNDAGGAPYEQYF
TGTGCCAGCAACGACGCGGGGGGGGCCCCCTACGAGCAGTACTTC
>-|few|TRBJ1-4|TRBV25-1
CASSERQGATNEKLFF
TGTGCCAGCAGTGAACGGCAGGGTGCAACTAATGAAAAACTGTTTTTT
>TRBD1|-|TRBJ1-2|TRBV12-3/TRBV12-4
CASSLIRTGGLNGYTF
TGTGCCAGCAGTTTAATTCGGACAGGGGGCTTGAATGGCTACACCTTC
>-|-|TRBJ1-6|TRBV18
CASSPQGPNYNSPLHF
TGTGCCAGCTCACCACAGGGGCCTAACTATAATTCACCCCTCCACTTT
>-|-|TRBJ2-3|TRBV20-1
CSAERGSTDTQYF
TGCAGTGCGGAGAGGGGTAGCACAGATACGCAGTATTTT
>TRBD1|-|TRBJ2-5|TRBV29-1
CSVGTGSQETQYF
TGCAGCGTGGGGACAGGGTCCCAAGAGACCCAGTACTTC
>-|-|TRBJ1-4|TRBV19
CASSIWGEKLFF
TGTGCCAGTAGTATTTGGGGTGAAAAACTGTTTTTT
>-|-|TRBJ2-1|TRBV7-3
CASSPQGGFYNEQFF
TGTGCCAGCAGCCCGCAGGGTGGGTTCTACAATGAGCAGTTCTTC
>-|many|TRBJ1-5|TRBV3-1
CASSQDANNQPQHF
TGTGCCAGCAGCCAAGACGCGAACAATCAGCCCCAGCATTTT
>-|many|TRBJ2-5|TRBV2
CASSGGADQETQYF
TGTGCCAGCAGTGGGGGGGCAGACCAAGAGACCCAGTACTTC
>-|many|TRBJ2-7|TRBV7-6
CASSSGTGSSYEQYF
TGTGCCAGCAGCTCCGGGACCGGGAGCTCCTACGAGCAGTACTTC
>-|-|TRBJ2-5|TRBV5-1
CASSAGSPGETQYF
TGCGCCAGCAGCGCCGGAAGTCCGGGGGAGACCCAGTACTTC
>-|-|TRBJ1-6|TRBV5-4
CASSYDIDSPLHF
TGTGCCAGCAGCTATGACATCGATTCACCCCTCCACTTT
>-|many|TRBJ2-7|TRBV7-3
CASSTGGSAYEQYF
TGTGCCAGCAGCACGGGCGGTAGCGCCTACGAGCAGTACTTC
>TRBD1|-|TRBJ2-3|TRBV20-1
CSASKGGITDTQYF
TGCAGTGCTAGTAAAGGGGGCATCACAGATACGCAGTATTTT
>-|few|TRBJ1-1|TRBV7-9
CASSLEGLLNTEAFF
TGTGCCAGCAGCTTAGAGGGACTGCTGAACACTGAAGCTTTCTTT
>-|few|TRBJ2-1|TRBV6-5
CASSYMSGNEQFF
TGTGCCAGCAGTTATATGAGTGGCAATGAGCAGTTCTTC
>-|many|TRBJ2-3|TRBV7-9
CASRQRLDPPDTQYF
TGTGCCAGCAGACAAAGACTGGATCCCCCAGATACGCAGTATTTT
>TRBD2|-|TRBJ2-7|TRBV3-1
CASSQGRLAGGYEQYF
TGTGCCAGCAGCCAGGGAAGACTAGCGGGGGGCTACGAGCAGTACTTC
>TRBD2|-|TRBJ2-1|TRBV6-2/TRBV6-3
CATHASGAYNEQFF
TGTGCCACCCACGCTAGCGGGGCTTACAATGAGCAGTTCTTC
>-|few|TRBJ1-4|TRBV5-4
CASSLGPGGFSEKLFF
TGTGCCAGCAGCTTGGGGCCGGGGGGGTTCAGTGAAAAACTGTTTTTT
>-|-|TRBJ1-1|TRBV6-2/TRBV6-3
CASSYSVGNTEAFF
TGTGCCAGCAGTTACTCAGTTGGGAACACTGAAGCTTTCTTT
>TRBD2|many|TRBJ2-5|TRBV30
CAWSPGRGGNVQETQYF
TGTGCCTGGAGCCCGGGGCGGGGGGGAAATGTACAAGAGACCCAGTACTTC
>TRBD1|many|TRBJ2-7|TRBV6-1
CASSFGTGGDEQYF
TGTGCCAGCAGTTTCGGGACAGGGGGCGACGAGCAGTACTTC
>-|many|TRBJ1-5|TRBV19
CASSPLGGTSNQPQHF
TGTGCCAGTAGTCCCCTCGGAGGGACGAGCAATCAGCCCCAGCATTTT
>-|many|TRBJ2-7|TRBV7-9
CASSRGLPYEQYF
TGTGCCAGCAGCCGGGGGTTACCCTACGAGCAGTACTTC
>-|few|TRBJ2-1|TRBV7-2
CASKWTVYNEQFF
TGTGCCAGCAAATGGACAGTATACAATGAGCAGTTCTTC
>-|many|TRBJ1-2|TRBV11-2
CASSLDGRANYGYTF
TGTGCCAGCAGCTTAGATGGACGAGCTAACTATGGCTACACCTTC
>TRBD1|few|TRBJ2-1|TRBV15
CATSRDRGTAYNEQFF
TGTGCCACCAGCAGAGATCGAGGGACAGCTTACAATGAGCAGTTCTTC
>-|-|TRBJ2-1|TRBV29-1
CSVDRDSGHEQFF
TGCAGCGTTGACCGGGACAGCGGGCATGAGCAGTTCTTC
>-|-|TRBJ1-4|TRBV18
CASSPPLIEESYPFEKLFF
TGTGCCAGCTCACCACCTTTGATAGAAGAATCTTACCCTTTCGAAAAACTGTTTTTT
>TRBD2|-|TRBJ2-7|TRBV7-2
CASSSVPGLAGLSYEQYF
TGTGCCAGCAGCTCTGTCCCGGGACTAGCGGGACTCTCCTACGAGCAGTACTTC
>-|few|TRBJ1-5|TRBV5-8
CASSLSLYSNQPQHF
TGTGCCAGCAGCTTGTCCCTCTATAGCAATCAGCCCCAGCATTTT